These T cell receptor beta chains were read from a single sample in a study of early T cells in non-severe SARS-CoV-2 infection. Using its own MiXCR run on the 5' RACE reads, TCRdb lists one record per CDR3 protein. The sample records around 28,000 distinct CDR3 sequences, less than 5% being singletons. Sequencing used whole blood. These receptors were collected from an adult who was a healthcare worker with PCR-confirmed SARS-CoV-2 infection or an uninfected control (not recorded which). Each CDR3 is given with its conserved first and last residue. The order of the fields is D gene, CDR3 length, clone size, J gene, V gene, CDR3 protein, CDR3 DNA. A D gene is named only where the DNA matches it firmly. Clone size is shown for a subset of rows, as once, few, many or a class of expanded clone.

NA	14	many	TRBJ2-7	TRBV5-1	CASSLVTATYEQYF	TGCGCCAGCAGCTTGGTCACGGCTACCTACGAGCAGTACTTC
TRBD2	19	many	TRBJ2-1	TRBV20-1	CSARVAPGFDASGLDEQFF	TGCAGTGCTAGGGTAGCCCCAGGGTTTGATGCTAGCGGATTGGATGAGCAGTTCTTC
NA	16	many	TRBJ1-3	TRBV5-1	CASSRLDQTMGNTIYF	TGCGCCAGCAGCAGATTGGACCAGACGATGGGAAACACCATATATTTT
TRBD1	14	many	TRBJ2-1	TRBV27	CASSNRGVYNEQFF	TGTGCCAGCAGTAACAGGGGAGTCTACAATGAGCAGTTCTTC
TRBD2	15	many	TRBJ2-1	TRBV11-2	CASAPRTSFYNEQFF	TGTGCCAGCGCCCCGAGGACTAGCTTTTACAATGAGCAGTTCTTC
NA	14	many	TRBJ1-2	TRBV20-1	CSARGSDSYYGYTF	TGCAGTGCTAGGGGGTCAGACAGCTACTATGGCTACACCTTC
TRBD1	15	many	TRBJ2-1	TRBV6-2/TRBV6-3	CASRPGQGAGGEQFF	TGTGCCAGCCGCCCCGGACAGGGAGCTGGCGGTGAGCAGTTCTTC
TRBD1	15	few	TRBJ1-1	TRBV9	CASSVGTGVNTEAFF	TGTGCCAGCAGCGTAGGGACAGGGGTGAACACTGAAGCTTTCTTT
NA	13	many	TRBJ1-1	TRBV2	CASSEGLNTEAFF	TGTGCCAGCAGTGAAGGGCTGAACACTGAAGCTTTCTTT
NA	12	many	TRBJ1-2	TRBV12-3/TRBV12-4	CASRPPAGSYTF	TGTGCCAGCAGGCCCCCGGCAGGGAGCTACACCTTC
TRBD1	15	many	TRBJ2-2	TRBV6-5	CASSRTGSYTGELFF	TGTGCCAGCAGTAGGACAGGCTCCTACACCGGGGAGCTGTTTTTT
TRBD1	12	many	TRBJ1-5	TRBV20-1	CSAMTGTQPQHF	TGCAGTGCTATGACAGGGACTCAGCCCCAGCATTTT
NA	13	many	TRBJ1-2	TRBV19	CASSIRAGDGYTF	TGTGCCAGTAGTATCCGCGCCGGGGATGGCTACACCTTC
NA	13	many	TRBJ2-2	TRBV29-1	CSVERQRPGELFF	TGCAGCGTTGAGAGACAGAGACCCGGGGAGCTGTTTTTT
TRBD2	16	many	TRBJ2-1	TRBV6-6	CASSPLTGGPYNEQFF	TGTGCCAGCAGTCCCCTAACGGGAGGGCCCTACAATGAGCAGTTCTTC
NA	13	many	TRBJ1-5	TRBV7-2	CASSRQGNQPQHF	TGTGCCAGCAGCAGACAGGGCAATCAGCCCCAGCATTTT
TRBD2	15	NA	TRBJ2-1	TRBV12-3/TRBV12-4	CASSSGLAGNNEQFF	TGTGCCAGCAGTTCAGGACTAGCGGGTAACAATGAGCAGTTCTTC
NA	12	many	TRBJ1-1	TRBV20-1	CSARKPNTEAFF	TGCAGTGCTAGAAAACCGAACACTGAAGCTTTCTTT
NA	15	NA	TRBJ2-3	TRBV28	CASSSSVPTTDTQYF	TGTGCCAGCAGTTCTTCCGTTCCAACCACAGATACGCAGTATTTT
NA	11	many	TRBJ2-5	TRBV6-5	CASSYSQTQYF	TGTGCCAGCAGTTACTCCCAGACCCAGTACTTC
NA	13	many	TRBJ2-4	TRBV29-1	CSGDEQGSDIQYF	TGCAGCGGAGACGAACAGGGTTCGGACATTCAGTACTTC
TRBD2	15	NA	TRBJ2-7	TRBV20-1	CSARDSSGAYYEQYF	TGCAGCGCTAGAGATAGTAGCGGGGCTTACTACGAGCAGTACTTC
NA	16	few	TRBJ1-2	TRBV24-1	CATSESTGKANYGYTF	TGTGCCACCAGTGAATCCACAGGGAAAGCTAACTATGGCTACACCTTC
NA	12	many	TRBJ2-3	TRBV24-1	CATSESADTQYF	TGTGCCACCAGTGAGTCGGCAGATACGCAGTATTTT
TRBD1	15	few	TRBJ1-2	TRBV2	CASERQGSLPSGYTF	TGTGCCAGCGAAAGACAGGGGTCACTCCCTAGCGGCTACACCTTC
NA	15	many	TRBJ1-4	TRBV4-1	CASSQDEGEREKLFF	TGCGCCAGCAGCCAAGATGAGGGGGAGAGGGAAAAACTGTTTTTT
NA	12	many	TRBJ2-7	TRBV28	CASSPLGNEQYF	TGTGCCAGCAGTCCCCTAGGAAACGAGCAGTACTTC
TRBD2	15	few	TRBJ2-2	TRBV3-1	CASSQREVSTGELFF	TGTGCCAGCAGCCAACGGGAGGTCAGCACCGGGGAGCTGTTTTTT
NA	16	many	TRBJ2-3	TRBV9	CASSVVWGEGTDTQYF	TGTGCCAGCAGCGTAGTGTGGGGCGAAGGCACAGATACGCAGTATTTT
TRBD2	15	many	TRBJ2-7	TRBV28	CASSLMGLASHEQYF	TGTGCCAGCAGTTTGATGGGACTAGCGTCTCACGAGCAGTACTTC
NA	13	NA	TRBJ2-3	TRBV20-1	CSARDEGADTQYF	TGCAGTGCTAGAGATGAGGGAGCAGATACGCAGTATTTT
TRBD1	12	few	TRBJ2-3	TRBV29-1	CSFGQGADTQYF	TGCAGCTTTGGACAGGGGGCCGATACGCAGTATTTT
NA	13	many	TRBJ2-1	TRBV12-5	CASGSSGYNEQFF	TGTGCTAGTGGTTCAAGCGGTTACAATGAGCAGTTCTTC
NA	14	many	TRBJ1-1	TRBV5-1	CASSFGSMNTEAFF	TGCGCCAGCAGCTTCGGCAGCATGAACACTGAAGCTTTCTTT
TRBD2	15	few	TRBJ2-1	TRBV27	CASSLLAGGPGEQFF	TGTGCCAGCAGTTTACTAGCGGGAGGGCCAGGGGAGCAGTTCTTC
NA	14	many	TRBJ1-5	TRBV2	CASSEAAPYQPQHF	TGTGCCAGCAGTGAAGCGGCGCCCTATCAGCCCCAGCATTTT
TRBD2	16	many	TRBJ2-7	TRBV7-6	CASSLFQASGPYEQYF	TGTGCCAGCAGCTTATTCCAGGCTAGCGGCCCCTACGAGCAGTACTTC
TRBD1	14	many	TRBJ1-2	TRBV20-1	CSAWRQGREDGYTF	TGCAGTGCTTGGAGACAGGGCCGGGAGGATGGCTACACCTTC
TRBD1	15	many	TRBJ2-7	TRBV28	CASSLWDQGAYEQYF	TGTGCCAGCAGTTTATGGGACCAGGGGGCCTACGAGCAGTACTTC
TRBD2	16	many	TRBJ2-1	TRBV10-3	CAISSGTSGIWGEQFF	TGTGCCATCAGCTCCGGGACTAGCGGGATATGGGGTGAGCAGTTCTTC
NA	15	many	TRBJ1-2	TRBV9	CASSVEGSPNYGYTF	TGTGCCAGCAGCGTAGAGGGGAGTCCCAACTATGGCTACACCTTC
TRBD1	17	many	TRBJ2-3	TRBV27	CASSLWAGGDLTDTQYF	TGTGCCAGCAGTTTATGGGCAGGGGGCGACCTCACAGATACGCAGTATTTT
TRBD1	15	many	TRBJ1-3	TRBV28	CASRIIDRAGNTIYF	TGTGCCAGCAGGATAATCGACAGGGCTGGAAACACCATATATTTT
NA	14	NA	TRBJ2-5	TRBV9	CASSLNGGEETQYF	TGTGCCAGCAGCTTAAACGGGGGCGAGGAGACCCAGTACTTC
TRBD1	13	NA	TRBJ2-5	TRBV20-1	CSASLRGQETQYF	TGCAGTGCTAGTCTCAGGGGGCAAGAGACCCAGTACTTC
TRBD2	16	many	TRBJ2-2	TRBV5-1	CASSFAGLAGTGELFF	TGCGCCAGCAGCTTCGCGGGACTAGCGGGAACCGGGGAGCTGTTTTTT
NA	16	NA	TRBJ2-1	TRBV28	CASSLTAPSSYNEQFF	TGTGCCAGCAGTTTAACAGCACCGAGCTCCTACAATGAGCAGTTCTTC
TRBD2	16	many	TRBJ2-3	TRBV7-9	CASSSLTSGRTDTQYF	TGTGCCAGCAGCTCCCTGACTAGCGGGAGGACAGATACGCAGTATTTT
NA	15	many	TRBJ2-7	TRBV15	CATSRDGIGAYEQYF	TGTGCCACCAGCAGAGATGGGATCGGTGCCTACGAGCAGTACTTC
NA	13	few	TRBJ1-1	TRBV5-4	CASSLDQNTEAFF	TGTGCCAGCAGCTTGGATCAGAACACTGAAGCTTTCTTT
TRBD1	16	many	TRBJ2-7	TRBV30	CAWSSLDRGLIGEQYF	TGTGCCTGGAGTTCCCTGGACAGGGGGCTTATCGGCGAGCAGTACTTC